The 16 T cell receptor delta chains listed next were all sequenced from one sample in a study of gamma-delta chains in newborns, infants, children. TCRdb re-called the reads with CATT. This sample has thousands of delta-chain clones, with under 5% found just once. Sequenced material: blood. Receptors originate from a child who was a newborn, infant or young child, either healthy, febrile or measles-vaccinated (not recorded which).

This clone came up a few times. Only one base separates this from a far larger clonotype, so it likely reflects a read error. In the same sample, other DNA sequences code for this CDR3. The chain employs TRDV2 and TRDJ3; 10 nucleotides agree with TRDD3. The length of the CDR3 is 16 residues. The germline CDR1 and CDR2 sequences are GEAIGNYY and EKD. The DNA of the CDR3 is TGTGCCTGTGACACTGGGGGATACCGGGACACTCGACAGATGTTTTTC. Amino acids: CACDTGGYRDTRQMFF.

This clone is medium-sized by share. Other DNA sequences in this sample translate to the same CDR3. V and J are TRDV1 and TRDJ1; the match to TRDD3 covers 7 bases. This CDR3 is built from 22 residues. CDR1 is TSWWSYY and CDR2 is QGS in the germline V gene. V lost 3 bases, J lost 0 bases, and 25 bases stayed unmatched. The CDR3 reads CALGDPFFPSTRWGSNTDKLIF. CDR3 nucleotides: TGTGCTCTTGGGGACCCCTTTTTCCCAAGTACCAGGTGGGGGAGTAACACCGATAAACTCATCTTT.

This clone was seen only a few times. TCRdb shows a much larger clone's protein in place of this DNA's translation, and the two differ at residue 8, likely through a read error; the protein shown is translated from the DNA. V usage is TRDV3 and J usage is TRDJ1; the D gene could be TRDD1 or TRDD3 (5 bases each). This CDR3 has 16 amino acids. Germline CDR1 is TVYSNPD and CDR2 is GDNSRS (reference sequence). V was shortened by 2 bases and J by 0 bases, with 19 bases between the two germline ends. CDR3 nucleotide sequence: TGTGCCTTTCACGCCCGGATAGTCCGGTACACCGATAAACTCATCTTT. Protein sequence: CAFHARIVRYTDKLIF.

A word on this clone: TCRdb's entry gives the protein of a much larger clone, which mismatches this DNA's translation at residue 15, likely from a read error; the protein reported here is translated from the DNA. V gene TRDV1 combines with J gene TRDJ3; TRDD3 matches 10 bases. This CDR3 is built from 19 residues. CDR1 and CDR2 (germline): TSWWSYY, QGS. CDR3 sequence (DNA): TGTGCTCTTGGGGAACTACATGGGGGATACACCTGGGACACCCTACAGATGTTTTTC. Translated, it gives CALGELHGGYTWDTLQMFF.

As regards this clone: TCRdb shows a much larger clone's protein in place of this DNA's translation, and the two differ at residue 14, likely through a read error; the protein shown is translated from the DNA. The V gene is TRDV3, the J gene TRDJ1; weak D call: TRDD3 (7 bases). Germline lookup yields CDR1 TVYSNPD and CDR2 GDNSRS (reference sequence). The V and J ends lost 3 bases and 6 bases respectively, with 35 bases between them. The length of the CDR3 is 19 residues. CDR3 in DNA: TGTGCCTTGGAAGGTCCTCCTACGGGTACTGGGGACCCCAGCCATAAACTCATCTTT. It is translated as CALEGPPTGTGDPSHKLIF.

This clone was seen a handful of times. A single base separates this from a much larger clone, so it may be a read error. It is unclear where the CDR3 begins or ends on the DNA, so no DNA is shown, and the CDR3 is as TCRdb lists it. The chain carries TRAV29/DV5 and TRDJ3; the table's D call of TRDD3 was not tested on the DNA. Germline V lookup: CDR1 NSMFDY, CDR2 ISSIKDK. The CDR3 is made up of 28 amino acids, end residues included. The CDR3 spells CSVLLCSQAALRYWGILTNSWDTRQTFF.

This clone turned up a few times. The protein held in TCRdb is that of a much larger clone and does not match this DNA's translation at residue 15, likely because of a read error; the protein shown is translated from the DNA. The chain links TRDV1 to TRDJ1, with unresolved D. The CDR3 length is 17 residues. Germline V gene sequence: CDR1 TSWWSYY, CDR2 QGS. CDR3 region: CALGELWPRSDTDKPIF. The CDR3 bases are TGTGCTCTTGGGGAATTGTGGCCCCGATCCGACACCGATAAACCCATCTTT.

The table lists this clone with a few counts. The protein in TCRdb stems from a much larger clone and differs at residue 11 from this DNA's translation, likely a read error; here the protein is translated from the DNA. V gene TRDV3 combines with J gene TRDJ1, with 9 bases identical to TRDD3. The CDR3 covers 17 residues. In germline, CDR1 is TVYSNPD, CDR2 GDNSRS (reference sequence). Trimming removed 0 bases from V and 0 bases from J; junction bases left unmatched: 11. CDR3 DNA: TGTGCCTTTAGCTGGCGGGGGATACTCTCGCACACCGATAAACTCATCTTT. Translation: CAFSWRGILSHTDKLIF.

This clone was seen a handful of times. The TCRdb record carries a much larger clone's protein, which differs from this DNA's translation at residue 15; a read error is the likely cause, and the protein listed here is the DNA translation. The J gene is TRDJ1, the V gene TRDV1; 13 positions match TRDD3. In germline, CDR1 is TSWWSYY, CDR2 QGS. This CDR3 contains 20 residues. Trimming removed 0 bases from V and 3 bases from J; junction bases left unmatched: 13. The CDR3 loop is CALGELRTGGYAGYADKLIF. The CDR3 DNA follows: TGTGCTCTTGGGGAACTCCGTACTGGGGGATACGCAGGTTACGCCGATAAACTCATCTTT.

This clone was observed a handful of times. The amino acid sequence in TCRdb belongs to a much larger clone and departs from this DNA's translation at residue 7, likely a sequencing read error; the sequence shown is translated from the DNA. The V call is TRDV1, the J call TRDJ1; 7 nucleotides align to TRDD3. The CDR3 sequence is 20 residues long. J was trimmed by 0 bases and V by 6 bases; bases with no gene match: 22. CDR1 is TSWWSYY, CDR2 QGS, per germline. CDR3 in amino acids: CALGFSCGIHSSSNTDKLIF. DNA for the CDR3: TGTGCTCTTGGTTTCTCCTGTGGGATACACTCCTCCTCGAACACCGATAAACTCATCTTT.

This clone was seen only a few times. The amino acid sequence in TCRdb belongs to a much larger clone and departs from this DNA's translation at residue 7, likely a sequencing read error; the sequence shown is translated from the DNA. The chain carries TRDV1 and TRDJ1; 8 positions agree with TRDD3. The CDR3 consists of 16 residues. Germline V CDR1 and CDR2: TSWWSYY, QGS. V lost 2 bases to trimming and J lost 1 base; unmatched junction nucleotides: 6. The CDR3 coding sequence is TGTGCTCTTGGGGAATGCCGTACTGGGGGCACCGATAAACTCATCTTT. Amino acid sequence: CALGECRTGGTDKLIF.

In its sample, this clone ranks as medium-sized. This chain links TRDV1 with TRDJ1; tentatively, D is TRDD2 (8 bases). The germline V gene encodes CDR1 TSWWSYY and CDR2 QGS. The ends were cut back, 4 bases at V and 0 bases at J, with 30 bases in the middle. The CDR3 extends over 21 amino acids. The CDR3: CALGASSYVRDTRGYTDKLIF. In DNA form, the CDR3 reads TGTGCTCTTGGGGCCTCTTCCTACGTGAGGGATACAAGGGGTTACACCGATAAACTCATCTTT.

Note on this clone: A read error is likely here: a far larger clone is one base away. The sample contains more than one DNA sequence encoding this CDR3. V is TRDV2 and J is TRDJ3; perhaps TRDD3 as D (5 bases). This CDR3 is built from 19 residues. Germline V gives CDR1 GEAIGNYY, CDR2 EKD. The chain's CDR3 is CACDTLGTLSSWDTRQMFF. CDR3 nucleotides: TGTGCATGTGACACCTTGGGGACCCTAAGCTCCTGGGACACCCGACAGATGTTTTTC.

Worth noting for this clone: A single base is all that separates this from a far larger clone, so a read error is likely. Other DNA variants within this sample encode the same CDR3. The rearrangement links TRAV29/DV5 to TRDJ1, with TRDD3 matching 11 bases. The CDR3 loop spans 19 amino acids. In germline, CDR1 is NSMFDY, CDR2 ISSIKDK. V dropped 0 bases and J dropped 5; count of bases not matched to a gene: 18. The CDR3 is CAASATRMGDTRRDDKLIF. In DNA form, the CDR3 reads TGTGCAGCAAGCGCGACTAGAATGGGGGATACGCGAAGGGATGATAAACTCATCTTT.

As to this clone: The TCRdb protein, from a much larger clone, departs from this DNA's translation at residue 13, likely by read error; the protein shown derives from the DNA. The chain is built from TRDV2 and TRDJ3; 10 nucleotides align to TRDD3. The CDR3 has 19 amino acids. Germline CDR1 reads GEAIGNYY; CDR2 reads EKD. J was trimmed by 9 bases and V by 1 base; bases with no gene match: 14. CDR3 bases: TGTGCCTGTGACACTGGGGGATACAACTGTTCCCGGGGCACCCGACAGATGTTTTTC. This encodes CACDTGGYNCSRGTRQMFF.

This clone is large within its sample. The same CDR3 also results from other DNA sequences found in this sample. The CDR3 reads CACDYRYWGIRPWDTRQMFF. The CDR3 DNA follows: TGTGCCTGTGACTACCGGTACTGGGGGATACGCCCCTGGGACACCCGACAGATGTTTTTC. The gene calls are TRDV2 and TRDJ3; 13 bases are a match to TRDD3. The junction had 9 bases not matched to a gene; V was cut back by 3 bases and J by 2 bases. The germline V gene has CDR1 GEAIGNYY and CDR2 EKD. The CDR3 sequence is 20 residues long.